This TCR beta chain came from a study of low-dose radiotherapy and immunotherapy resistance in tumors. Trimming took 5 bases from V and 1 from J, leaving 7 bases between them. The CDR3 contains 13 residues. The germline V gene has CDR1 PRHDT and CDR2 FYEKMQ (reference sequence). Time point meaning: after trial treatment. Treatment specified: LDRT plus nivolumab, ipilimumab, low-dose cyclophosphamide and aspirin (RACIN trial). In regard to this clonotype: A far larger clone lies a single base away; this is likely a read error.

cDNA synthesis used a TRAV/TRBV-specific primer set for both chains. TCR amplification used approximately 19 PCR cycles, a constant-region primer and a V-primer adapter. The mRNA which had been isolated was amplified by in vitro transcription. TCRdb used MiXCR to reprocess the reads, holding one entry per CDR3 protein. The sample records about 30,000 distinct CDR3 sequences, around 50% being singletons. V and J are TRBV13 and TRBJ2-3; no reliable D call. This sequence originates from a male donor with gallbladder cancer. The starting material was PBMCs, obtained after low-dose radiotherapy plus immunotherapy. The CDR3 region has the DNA TGTGCCAGCAGCCTAGTTGGCACAGATACGCAGTATTTT. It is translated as CASSLVGTDTQYF.